This record concerns one T cell receptor (beta chain) sequence. The data stem from a study of shared clonotypes between healthy human individuals. Clones were sequenced by immunoSEQ multiplex PCR, and TCRdb holds only the in-frame ones, with some missing. The table includes roughly 2 million clones, around 95% detected once. The CDR3 contains 14 residues. V lost 1 base and J lost 7, with 13 bases in between. Germline CDR1 and CDR2: GTSNPN and SVGIG (reference sequence). The chain is built from TRBV30 and TRBJ1-4; D may be TRBD1 (6 bases). The sample comprised naive CD4+ T cells sorted from blood. Subset indicated: CD45RA+ positively selected. The receptor was isolated from a man between 18 and 29 years old in good health. The CDR3 DNA follows: TGTGCCTGGAGTGCACAGGGAGGTGGTGAAAAACTGTTTTTT. It codes for CAWSAQGGGEKLFF.